Listed below are T cell receptor beta chains from one sample, sequenced in a study of blood T cell repertoires in COVID-19. Sequencing was performed with immunoSEQ multiplex PCR; in TCRdb, only in-frame clones are kept and a portion is missing. The sample holds approximately 46,000 clones, roughly 86% seen once. The material sequenced was peripheral blood. All receptors come from a man in his 60s with active or convalescent COVID-19. Each CDR3 is given with its conserved first and last residue. The D gene is left open where the match is weak.

j_call v_call d_call cdr3_nt cdr3_aa
TRBJ2-3 TRBV5-8 TRBD2 TGTGCCAGCAGCTTGGAGGGAGCGGGGGGAACAGATACGCAGTATTTT CASSLEGAGGTDTQYF
TRBJ2-6 TRBV19 . TGTGCCAGTAGTATAGGACTCAGGGGTCCTAATGCTTACTCTGGGGCCAACGTCCTGACTTTC CASSIGLRGPNAYSGANVLTF
TRBJ2-7 TRBV5-1 . TGCGCCAGCAGCTTGGTGGACACCTACGAGCAGTACTTC CASSLVDTYEQYF
TRBJ1-1 TRBV11-2 . TGTGCCAGCAGCCCGTTGGGGTTTGAGGGAAAGAACACTGAAGCTTTCTTT CASSPLGFEGKNTEAFF
TRBJ2-2 TRBV6-5 . TGTGCCACCCAGGAGGGGATCGCCGGGGAGCTGTTTTTT CATQEGIAGELFF
TRBJ1-5 TRBV2 . TGTGCCAGCAGTGAACAGCGAGGTCAGCCCCAGCATTTT CASSEQRGQPQHF
TRBJ2-7 TRBV19 TRBD1 TGTGCCAGTAGTGCACGCGACAGGGGGACACCTTACGAGCAGTACTTC CASSARDRGTPYEQYF
TRBJ1-1 TRBV12-3/TRBV12-4 TRBD1 TGTGCCAGCAGCCGAAGACAGGGTTCTGAAGCTTTCTTT CASSRRQGSEAFF
TRBJ2-1 TRBV10-3 . TGTGCCATCAGTGAGAGGGCGGGGACTGAGCAGTTCTTC CAISERAGTEQFF
TRBJ1-6 TRBV3-1/TRBV3-2 . TGTGCCAGCAGCCAACAGGGTTACACCCTCCACTTT CASSQQGYTLHF